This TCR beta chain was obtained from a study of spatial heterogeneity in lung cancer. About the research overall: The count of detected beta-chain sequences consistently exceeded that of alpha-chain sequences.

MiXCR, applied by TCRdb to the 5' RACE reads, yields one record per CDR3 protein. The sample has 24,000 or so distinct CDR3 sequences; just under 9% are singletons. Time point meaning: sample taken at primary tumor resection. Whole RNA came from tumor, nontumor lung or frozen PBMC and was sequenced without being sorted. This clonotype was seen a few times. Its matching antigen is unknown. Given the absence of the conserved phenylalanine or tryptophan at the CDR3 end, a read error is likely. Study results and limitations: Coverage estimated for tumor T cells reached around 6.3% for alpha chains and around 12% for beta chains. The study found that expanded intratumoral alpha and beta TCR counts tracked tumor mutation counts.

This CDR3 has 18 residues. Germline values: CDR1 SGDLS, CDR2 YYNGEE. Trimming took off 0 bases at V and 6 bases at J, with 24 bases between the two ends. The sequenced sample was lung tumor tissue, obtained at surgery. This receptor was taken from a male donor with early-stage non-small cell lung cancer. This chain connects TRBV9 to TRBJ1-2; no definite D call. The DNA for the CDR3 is TGTGCCAGCAGCGTAGCGCGCCACCCGCAAGCTGGGTTGGATGGCTACACCTCC. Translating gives CASSVARHPQAGLDGYTS.